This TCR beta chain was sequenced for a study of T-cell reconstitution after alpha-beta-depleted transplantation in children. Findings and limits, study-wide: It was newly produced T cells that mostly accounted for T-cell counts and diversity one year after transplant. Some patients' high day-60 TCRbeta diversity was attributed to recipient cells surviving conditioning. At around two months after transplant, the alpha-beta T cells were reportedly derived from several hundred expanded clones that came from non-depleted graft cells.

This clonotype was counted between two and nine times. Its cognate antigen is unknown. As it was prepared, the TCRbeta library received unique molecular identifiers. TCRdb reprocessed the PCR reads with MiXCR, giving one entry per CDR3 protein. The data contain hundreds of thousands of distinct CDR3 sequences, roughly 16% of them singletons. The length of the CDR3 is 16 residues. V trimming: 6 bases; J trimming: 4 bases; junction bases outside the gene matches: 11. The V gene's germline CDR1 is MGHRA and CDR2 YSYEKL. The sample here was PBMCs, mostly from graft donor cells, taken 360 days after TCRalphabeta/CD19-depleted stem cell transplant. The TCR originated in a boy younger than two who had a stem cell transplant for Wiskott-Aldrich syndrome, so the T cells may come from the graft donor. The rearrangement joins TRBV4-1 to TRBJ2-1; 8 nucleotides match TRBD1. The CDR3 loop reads CASSQNQQGDYNEQFF. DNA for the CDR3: TGCGCCAGCAGTCAAAATCAACAGGGGGATTACAATGAGCAGTTCTTC.